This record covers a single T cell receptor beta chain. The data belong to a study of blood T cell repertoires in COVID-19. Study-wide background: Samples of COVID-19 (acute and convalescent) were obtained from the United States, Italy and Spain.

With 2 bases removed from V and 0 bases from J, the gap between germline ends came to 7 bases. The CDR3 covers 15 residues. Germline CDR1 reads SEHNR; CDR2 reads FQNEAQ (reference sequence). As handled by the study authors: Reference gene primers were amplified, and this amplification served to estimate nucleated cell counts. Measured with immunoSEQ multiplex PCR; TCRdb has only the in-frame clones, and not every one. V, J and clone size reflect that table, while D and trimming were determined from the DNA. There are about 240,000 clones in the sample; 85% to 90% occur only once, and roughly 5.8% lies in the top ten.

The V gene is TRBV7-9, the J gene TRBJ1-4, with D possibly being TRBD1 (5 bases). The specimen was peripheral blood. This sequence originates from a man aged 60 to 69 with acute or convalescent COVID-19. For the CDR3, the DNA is TGTGCCAGCAGCTTATCACAGGCAACTAATGAAAAACTGTTTTTT. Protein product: CASSLSQATNEKLFF.